A selection of T cell receptor beta chains follows, all from one sample in a study of blood T cell repertoires in COVID-19. TCRdb keeps only in-frame clones here, not all; method: immunoSEQ multiplex PCR. The data show about 250,000 clones, with about 83% seen just once and roughly 8.8% held by the top ten. The sequencing input was peripheral blood. Receptor source: a man aged 40-50 years with active or convalescent COVID-19. Each CDR3 is given with its conserved first and last residue. Each record gives: J gene, clone size, V gene, CDR3 protein. Only part of the rows carry a size: once, few, many, or a class if the clone is expanded.

>TRBJ1-1|-|TRBV2
CASRGLSNTEAFF
>TRBJ1-2|-|TRBV7-2
CASSLDGGNYGYTF
>TRBJ2-5|-|TRBV7-9
CASSLALTGETQYF
>TRBJ1-5|-|TRBV7-9
CASSPDRTDQPQHF
>TRBJ1-1|-|TRBV10-3
CAISESTGVDTEAFF
>TRBJ1-1|-|TRBV2
CASTLGQGNTEAFF
>TRBJ2-3|-|TRBV5-5
CASSLGWGGDTDTQYF
>TRBJ1-4|once|TRBV11-2
CASSHDSQLFF
>TRBJ2-5|-|TRBV5-4
CASSSRTSGEERTQYF
>TRBJ2-2|-|TRBV11-2
CASSLSQGRSTGELFF
>TRBJ2-2|once|TRBV5-6
CATQTGRGTGELFF
>TRBJ1-1|-|TRBV5-1
CASSFSQGAATEAFF
>TRBJ2-1|few|TRBV4-2
CASSQESWGGRDEQFF
>TRBJ1-4|few|TRBV7-2
CASAGSRASGKLFF
>TRBJ2-7|-|TRBV11-3
CASSPQGYEQYF
>TRBJ2-3|-|TRBV6-1
CASSEERTSLGTDTQYF
>TRBJ1-4|-|TRBV11-3
CASSSDRVSSNEKLFF